This T cell receptor (beta chain) is from a study of cytomegalovirus exposure and HLA in healthy donors. Study-wide results and caveats: Analysis performed later found approximately 17,000 TCR beta sequences associated with HLA alleles at 0.05 false discovery rate.

This clone was seen a handful of times. Its specificity is not known. Germline lookup yields CDR1 MNHNY and CDR2 SVGAGI (reference sequence). The CDR3 loop spans 16 amino acids. V shed 6 bases and J 2 bases; nucleotides not matched to a gene: 9. Amplification used 60 Vbeta primers and 13 Jbeta primers. The authors' processing: Among the unique TCR beta chains that a later analysis counted, 75 million to 85 million in all, some 10 million were shared. TCRdb keeps only in-frame clones here, not all; method: immunoSEQ multiplex PCR. V and J calls and clone size follow that table, whereas D and trimming were derived from the DNA. The table includes over 150,000 clones, just over 75% detected once.

The receptor's source is a woman aged 55-75 years in good health and CMV-seropositive. This chain uses TRBV6-6 with TRBJ1-2; TRBD1 aligns across 10 bases. The sequenced sample was PBMCs. CDR3 DNA sequence: TGTGCCAGCAGATCCGGGACAGGGGTCCCCAACTATGGCTACACCTTC. Its protein product is CASRSGTGVPNYGYTF.